This T cell receptor (beta chain) was recorded in a study of breast tumors, draining lymph nodes, adjacent tissues. Regarding the study as a whole: Luminal-like breast cancer showed significantly higher tumor–nontumor repertoire similarity than basal-like. Data only fit, rather than demonstrated, lymph node origin of most tumor T cells.

Notes on this clonotype: Its antigen is undetermined. This clone may be a read error of a much larger clone one base away.

TCRdb recomputed calls from the multiplex PCR reads with MiXCR, one row per CDR3 protein. The profile shows some 49,000 distinct CDR3 sequences, roughly 23% of them singletons. CDR3 size: 16 residues. CDR1 and CDR2 from the germline V gene are SGHKS and YYEKEE (reference sequence). Sequenced sample: breast tumor tissue. This chain joins TRBV5-5 and TRBJ2-6; perhaps TRBD1 as D (5 bases). The TCR sequence derives from a female donor with breast cancer. Some clones in this sample may be carry-over from other donors' samples. This CDR3 reads CASSFPRASGANVLAF. The CDR3 DNA sequence: TGTGCCAGCAGCTTTCCGAGAGCCTCTGGGGCCAACGTCCTGGCTTTC.